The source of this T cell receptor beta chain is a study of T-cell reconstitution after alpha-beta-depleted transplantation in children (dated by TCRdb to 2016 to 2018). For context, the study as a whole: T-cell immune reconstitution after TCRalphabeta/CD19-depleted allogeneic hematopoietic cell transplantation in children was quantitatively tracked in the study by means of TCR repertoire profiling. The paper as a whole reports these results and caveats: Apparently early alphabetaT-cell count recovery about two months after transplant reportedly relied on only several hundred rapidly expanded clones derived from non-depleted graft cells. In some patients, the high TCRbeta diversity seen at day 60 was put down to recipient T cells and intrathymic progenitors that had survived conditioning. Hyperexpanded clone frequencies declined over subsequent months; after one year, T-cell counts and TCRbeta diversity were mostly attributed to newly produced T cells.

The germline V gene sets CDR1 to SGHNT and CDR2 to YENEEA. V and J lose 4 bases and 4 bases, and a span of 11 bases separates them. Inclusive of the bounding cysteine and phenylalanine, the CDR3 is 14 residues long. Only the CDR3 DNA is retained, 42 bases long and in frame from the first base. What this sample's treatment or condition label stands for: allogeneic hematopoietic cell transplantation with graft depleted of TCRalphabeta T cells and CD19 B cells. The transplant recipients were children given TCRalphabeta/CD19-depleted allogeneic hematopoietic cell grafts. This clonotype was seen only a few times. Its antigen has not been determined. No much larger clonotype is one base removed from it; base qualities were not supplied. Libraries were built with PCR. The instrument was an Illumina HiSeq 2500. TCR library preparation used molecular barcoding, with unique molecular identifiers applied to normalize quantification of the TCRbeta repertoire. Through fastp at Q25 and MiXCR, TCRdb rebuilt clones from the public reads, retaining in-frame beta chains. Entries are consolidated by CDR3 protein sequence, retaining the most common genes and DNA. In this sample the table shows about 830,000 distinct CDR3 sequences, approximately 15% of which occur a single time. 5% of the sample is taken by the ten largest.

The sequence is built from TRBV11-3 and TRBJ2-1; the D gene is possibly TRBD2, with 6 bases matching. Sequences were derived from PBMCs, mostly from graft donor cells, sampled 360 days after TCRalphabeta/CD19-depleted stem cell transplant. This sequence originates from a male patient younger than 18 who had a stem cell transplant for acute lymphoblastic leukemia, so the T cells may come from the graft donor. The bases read TGTGCCAGCAGCTCTGCTAGCGCTTACAATGAGCAGTTCTTC. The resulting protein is CASSSASAYNEQFF. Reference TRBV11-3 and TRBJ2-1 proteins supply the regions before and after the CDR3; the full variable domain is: EAGVVQSPRYKIIEKKQPVAFWCNPISGHNTLYWYLQNLGQGPELLIRYENEEAVDDSQLPKDRFSAERLKGVDSTLKIQPAELGDSAVYLCASSSASAYNEQFFGPGTRLTVL.